The present entry profiles one TCR beta chain with its context. The sample originates from a study of sequential checkpoint blockade in melanoma. Whole-study context: Both treatment sequences were followed by maintenance nivolumab.

Method: immunoSEQ multiplex PCR; TCRdb's copy keeps in-frame clones and lacks some. This sample carries fewer than 40,000 clones, 86% of them seen once, and the ten largest clones take about a fifth. Indicated treatment: randomized to nivolumab then ipilimumab (arm A) or the reverse (arm B). From thawed PBMCs, live CD3+CD8+ cells negative for CD19 and CD56 were sorted. Germline values: CDR1 MDHEN, CDR2 SYDVKM. V was shortened by 10 bases and J by 6 bases, with 21 bases between the two germline ends. This CDR3 is built from 15 residues. The sequencing here drew on CD8+ T cells sorted from blood (inferred from file names), taken from a patient given nivolumab and ipilimumab in sequence. The sequence was obtained from a human donor with melanoma. The rearrangement links TRBV28 to TRBJ1-4; D may be TRBD1 (6 bases). This CDR3 reads CATDSSGTTDEKLFF. In nucleotides, the CDR3 is TGTGCCACCGACTCATCCGGGACAACAGATGAAAAACTGTTTTTT.